This T cell receptor (beta chain) was captured by sequencing in a study of preoperative IRX-2 immunotherapy in early breast cancer. This clone was seen more than once but under ten times. The CDR3 contains 14 residues. V lost 5 bases and J lost 0, with 8 bases in between. Germline V CDR1 and CDR2: MNHGY, SAAAGT. Assay: immunoSEQ multiplex PCR; the TCRdb copy retains only in-frame clones and omits some. The data show approximately 96,000 clones, with about nine tenths seen just once and roughly 2% held by the top ten. Treatment described: preoperative locoregional IRX-2 cytokine immunotherapy. Samples came from a phase Ib trial of preoperative locoregional IRX-2 cytokine immunotherapy.

The receptor was isolated from a human donor with breast cancer. Here the sequenced sample was tumor tissue, taken after IRX-2 immunotherapy. This sequence joins TRBV6-8 and TRBJ2-1; the D is unclear. DNA of the CDR3: TGTGCCAGCAGTCCCGCGAGCTCCTACAATGAGCAGTTCTTC. Translation: CASSPASSYNEQFF.